This T cell receptor beta chain is from a study of shared clonotypes between healthy human individuals. TCRdb's table, derived via immunoSEQ multiplex PCR, lists solely in-frame clones and lacks some. The sample holds 650,000 to 700,000 clones, about 92% seen once. Remarks on this clone: The antigen remains undetermined.

Germline V gene data show CDR1 as SGDLS and CDR2 as YYNGEE. The ends were cut back, 3 bases at V and 9 bases at J, with 16 bases in the middle. The CDR3 spans 14 residues. Donors included only healthy HIV-negative adults lacking recent acute infections or vaccinations. CCR7-negative CD45RA+ TemRA cells were combined with CD45RO+ cells to form CD8 memory. Findings of the study overall: Few donors limited the genetic and exposure-history diversity represented.

The receptor was isolated from a man aged 18 to 30 in good health. Some clones in this sample may be carry-over from other donors' samples. Sequencing was done on a sample of memory CD8+ T cells from PBMCs. Subset described: CD45RO+ cells pooled with CCR7-negative TemRA cells. The chain combines TRBV9 with TRBJ2-1; either TRBD1 or TRBD2 may supply D (5 bases each). The CDR3 sequence: CASSGWDVYGEQFF. Here the CDR3 DNA reads TGTGCCAGCAGCGGATGGGACGTGTACGGTGAGCAGTTCTTC.